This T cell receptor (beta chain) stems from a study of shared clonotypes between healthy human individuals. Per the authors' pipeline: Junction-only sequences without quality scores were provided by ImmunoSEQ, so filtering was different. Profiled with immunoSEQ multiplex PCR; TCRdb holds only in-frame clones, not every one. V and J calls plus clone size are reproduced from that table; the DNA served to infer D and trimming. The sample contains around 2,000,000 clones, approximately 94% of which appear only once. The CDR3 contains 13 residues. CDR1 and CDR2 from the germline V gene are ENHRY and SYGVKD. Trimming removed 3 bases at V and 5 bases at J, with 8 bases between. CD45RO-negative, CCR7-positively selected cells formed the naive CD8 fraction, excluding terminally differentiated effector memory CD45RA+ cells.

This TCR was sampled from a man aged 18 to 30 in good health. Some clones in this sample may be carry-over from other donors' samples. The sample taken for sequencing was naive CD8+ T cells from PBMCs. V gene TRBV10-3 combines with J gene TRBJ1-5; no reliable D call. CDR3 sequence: CAISDESYQPQHF. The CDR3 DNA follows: TGTGCCATCAGTGATGAGAGTTATCAGCCCCAGCATTTT.